The present T cell receptor beta chain was sequenced within a study of T cell responses to AZD1222 COVID-19 vaccine. The CDR3 is made up of 12 amino acids. In germline, CDR1 is LNHDA, CDR2 SQIVND (reference sequence). The V end lost 5 bases, the J end lost 5 bases, and 6 bases lay between the germline ends. Study results and limitations: Repertoires were obtained solely post-peak T cell response.

Measured with immunoSEQ multiplex PCR; TCRdb has only the in-frame clones, and not every one. The sample holds 150,000 to 200,000 clones, approximately 88% seen once. To note about this clone: Its antigen is not known.

The sequences come from peripheral blood, collected on day 0 of AZD1222 vaccination. The TCR was taken from an adult in good health. The chain uses TRBV19 and TRBJ1-4; D gene uncertain. The CDR3 coding sequence is TGTGCCAGTAGTCAGCTGAATGAAAAACTGTTTTTT. Its protein is CASSQLNEKLFF.